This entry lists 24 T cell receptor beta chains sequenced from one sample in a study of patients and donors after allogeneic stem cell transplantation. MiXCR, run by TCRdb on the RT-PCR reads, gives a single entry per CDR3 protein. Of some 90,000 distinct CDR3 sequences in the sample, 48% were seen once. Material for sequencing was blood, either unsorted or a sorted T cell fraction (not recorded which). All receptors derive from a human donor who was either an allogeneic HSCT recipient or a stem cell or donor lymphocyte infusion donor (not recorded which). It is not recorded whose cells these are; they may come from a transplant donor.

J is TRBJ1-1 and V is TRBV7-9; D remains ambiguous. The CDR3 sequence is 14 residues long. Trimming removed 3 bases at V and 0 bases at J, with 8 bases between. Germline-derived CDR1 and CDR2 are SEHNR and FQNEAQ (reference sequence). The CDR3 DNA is TGTGCCAGCAGCTTTCTAGGGTTGAACACTGAAGCTTTCTTT. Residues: CASSFLGLNTEAFF.

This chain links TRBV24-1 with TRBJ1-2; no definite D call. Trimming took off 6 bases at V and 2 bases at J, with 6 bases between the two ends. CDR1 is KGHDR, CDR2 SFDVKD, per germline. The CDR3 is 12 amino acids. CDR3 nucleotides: TGTGCCACCAGTCCCAACAACTATGGCTACACCTTC. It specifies CATSPNNYGYTF.

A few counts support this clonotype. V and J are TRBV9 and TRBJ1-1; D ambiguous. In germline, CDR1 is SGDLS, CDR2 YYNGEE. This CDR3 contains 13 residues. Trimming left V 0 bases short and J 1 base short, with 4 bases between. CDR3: CASSVDSNTEAFF. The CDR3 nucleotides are TGTGCCAGCAGCGTAGATTCGAACACTGAAGCTTTCTTT.

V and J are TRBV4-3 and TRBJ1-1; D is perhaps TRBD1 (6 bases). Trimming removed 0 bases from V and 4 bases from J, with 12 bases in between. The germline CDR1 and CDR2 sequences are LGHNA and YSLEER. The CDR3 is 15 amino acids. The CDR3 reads CASSQDSQGITEAFF. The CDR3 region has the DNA TGCGCCAGCAGCCAAGATTCGCAGGGGATCACTGAAGCTTTCTTT.

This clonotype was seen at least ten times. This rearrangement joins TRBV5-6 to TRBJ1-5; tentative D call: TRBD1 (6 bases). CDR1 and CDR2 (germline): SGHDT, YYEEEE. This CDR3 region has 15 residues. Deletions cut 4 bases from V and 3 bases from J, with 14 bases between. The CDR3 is CASSPQGDTNQPQHF. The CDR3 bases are TGTGCCAGCAGCCCACAGGGAGATACCAATCAGCCCCAGCATTTT. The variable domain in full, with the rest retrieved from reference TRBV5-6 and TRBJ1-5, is DAGVTQSPTHLIKTRGQQVTLRCSPKSGHDTVSWYQQALGQGPQFIFQYYEEEERQRGNFPDRFSGHQFPNYSSELNVNALLLGDSALYLCASSPQGDTNQPQHFGDGTRLSIL.

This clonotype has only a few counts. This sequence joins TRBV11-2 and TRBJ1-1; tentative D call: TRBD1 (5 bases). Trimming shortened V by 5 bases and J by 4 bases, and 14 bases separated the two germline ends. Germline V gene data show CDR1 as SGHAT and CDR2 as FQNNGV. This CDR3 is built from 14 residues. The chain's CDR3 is CASSRQRDGTEAFF. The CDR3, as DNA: TGTGCCAGCAGCCGACAAAGGGACGGCACTGAAGCTTTCTTT.

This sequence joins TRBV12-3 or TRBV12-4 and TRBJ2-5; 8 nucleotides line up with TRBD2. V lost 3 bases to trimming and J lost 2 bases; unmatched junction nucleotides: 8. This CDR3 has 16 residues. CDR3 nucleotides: TGTGCCAGCAGTTTTTTTACCCCGGGAGGGCAAGAGACCCAGTACTTC. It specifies CASSFFTPGGQETQYF.

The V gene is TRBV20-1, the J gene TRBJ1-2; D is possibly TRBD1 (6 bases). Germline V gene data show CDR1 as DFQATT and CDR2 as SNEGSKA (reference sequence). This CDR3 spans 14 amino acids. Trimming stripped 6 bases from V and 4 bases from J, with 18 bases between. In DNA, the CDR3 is TGCAGTGCAAGGGTGGAGGGGGTACGCTATGGCTACACCTTC. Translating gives CSARVEGVRYGYTF.

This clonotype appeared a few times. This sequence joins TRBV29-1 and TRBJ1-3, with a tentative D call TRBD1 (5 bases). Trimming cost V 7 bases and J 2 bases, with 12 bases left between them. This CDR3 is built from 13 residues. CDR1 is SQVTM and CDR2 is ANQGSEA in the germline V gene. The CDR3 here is CSAQLGAGNTIYF. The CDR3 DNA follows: TGCAGCGCCCAGCTGGGGGCTGGAAACACCATATATTTT.

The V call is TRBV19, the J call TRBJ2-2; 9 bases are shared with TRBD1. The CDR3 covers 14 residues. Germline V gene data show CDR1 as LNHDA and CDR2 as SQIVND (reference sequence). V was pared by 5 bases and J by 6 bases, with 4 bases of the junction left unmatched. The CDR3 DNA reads TGTGCCAGTAGTTTACAGGGGGCGGCCGGGGAGCTGTTTTTT. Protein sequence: CASSLQGAAGELFF.

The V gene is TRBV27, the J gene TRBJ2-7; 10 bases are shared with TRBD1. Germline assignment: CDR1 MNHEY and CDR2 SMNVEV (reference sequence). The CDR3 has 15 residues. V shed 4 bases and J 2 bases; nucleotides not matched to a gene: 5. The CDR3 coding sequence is TGTGCCAGCAGTTGGGACAGGGGCGCGGCCTACGAGCAGTACTTC. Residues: CASSWDRGAAYEQYF.

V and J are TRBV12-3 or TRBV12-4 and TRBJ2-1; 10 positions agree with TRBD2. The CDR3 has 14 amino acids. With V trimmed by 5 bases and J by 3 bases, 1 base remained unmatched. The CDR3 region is CASSGLAVYNEQFF. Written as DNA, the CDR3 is TGTGCCAGCAGTGGACTAGCGGTCTACAATGAGCAGTTCTTC.

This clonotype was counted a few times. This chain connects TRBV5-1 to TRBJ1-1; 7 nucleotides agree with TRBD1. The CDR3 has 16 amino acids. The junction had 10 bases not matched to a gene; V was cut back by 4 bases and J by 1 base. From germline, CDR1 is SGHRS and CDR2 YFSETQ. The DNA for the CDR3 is TGCGCCAGCAGCAAATCCGACAGGGAACCGAACACTGAAGCTTTCTTT. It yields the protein CASSKSDREPNTEAFF.

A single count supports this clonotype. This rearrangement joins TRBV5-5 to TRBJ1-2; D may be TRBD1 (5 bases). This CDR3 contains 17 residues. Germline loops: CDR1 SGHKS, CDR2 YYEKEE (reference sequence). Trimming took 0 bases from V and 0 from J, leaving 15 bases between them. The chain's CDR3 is CASSLAKGRDPNYGYTF. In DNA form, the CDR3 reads TGTGCCAGCAGCTTGGCCAAAGGCAGGGATCCTAACTATGGCTACACCTTC.

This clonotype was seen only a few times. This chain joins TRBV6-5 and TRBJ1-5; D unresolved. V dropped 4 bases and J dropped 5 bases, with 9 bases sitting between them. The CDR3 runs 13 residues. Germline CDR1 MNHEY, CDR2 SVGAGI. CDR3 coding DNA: TGTGCCAGCAGTTCTGACTTCGATCAGCCCCAGCATTTT. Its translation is CASSSDFDQPQHF.

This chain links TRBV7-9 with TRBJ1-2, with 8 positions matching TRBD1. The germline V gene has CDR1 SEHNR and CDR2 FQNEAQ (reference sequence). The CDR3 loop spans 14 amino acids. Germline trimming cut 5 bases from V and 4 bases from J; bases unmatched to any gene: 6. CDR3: CASSGDRSPYGYTF. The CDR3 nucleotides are TGTGCCAGCAGCGGGGACAGGAGCCCCTATGGCTACACCTTC.

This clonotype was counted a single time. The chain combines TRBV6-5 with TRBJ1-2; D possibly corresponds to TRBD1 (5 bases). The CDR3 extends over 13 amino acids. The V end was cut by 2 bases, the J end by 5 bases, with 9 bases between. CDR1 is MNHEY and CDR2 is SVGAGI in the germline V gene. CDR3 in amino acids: CASSYGAPYGYTF. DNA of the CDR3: TGTGCCAGCAGTTACGGGGCACCATATGGCTACACCTTC.

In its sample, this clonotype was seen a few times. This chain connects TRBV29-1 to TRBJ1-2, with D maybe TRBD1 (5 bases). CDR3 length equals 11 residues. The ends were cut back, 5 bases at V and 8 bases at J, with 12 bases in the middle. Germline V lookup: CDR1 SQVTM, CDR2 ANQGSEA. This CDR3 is CSVLRRDGYTF. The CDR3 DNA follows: TGCAGCGTTTTACGACGGGACGGCTACACCTTC. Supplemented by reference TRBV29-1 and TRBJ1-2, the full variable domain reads SAVISQKPSRDICQRGTSLTIQCQVDSQVTMMFWYRQQPGQSLTLIATANQGSEATYESGFVIDKFPISRPNLTFSTLTVSNMSPEDSSIYLCSVLRRDGYTFGSGTRLTVV.

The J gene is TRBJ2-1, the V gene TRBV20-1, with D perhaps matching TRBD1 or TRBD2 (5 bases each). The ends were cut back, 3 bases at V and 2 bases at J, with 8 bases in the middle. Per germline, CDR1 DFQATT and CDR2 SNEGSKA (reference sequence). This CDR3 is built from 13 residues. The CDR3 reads CSARGTPYNEQFF. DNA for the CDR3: TGCAGTGCTAGGGGGACCCCCTACAATGAGCAGTTCTTC.

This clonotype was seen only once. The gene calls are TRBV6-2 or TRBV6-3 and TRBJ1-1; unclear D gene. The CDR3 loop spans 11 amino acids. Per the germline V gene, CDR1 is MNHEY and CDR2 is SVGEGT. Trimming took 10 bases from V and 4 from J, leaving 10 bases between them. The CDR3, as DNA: TGTGCCATGGGAGGCAGCACTGAAGCTTTCTTT. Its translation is CAMGGSTEAFF.

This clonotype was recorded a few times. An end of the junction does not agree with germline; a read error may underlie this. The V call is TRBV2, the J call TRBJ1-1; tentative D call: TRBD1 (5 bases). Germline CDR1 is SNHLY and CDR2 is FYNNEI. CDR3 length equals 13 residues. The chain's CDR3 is CASSRDLSAEAFF. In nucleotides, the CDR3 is TGTGCCAGCAGCCGGGACCTTAGCGCTGAAGCATTCTTT.

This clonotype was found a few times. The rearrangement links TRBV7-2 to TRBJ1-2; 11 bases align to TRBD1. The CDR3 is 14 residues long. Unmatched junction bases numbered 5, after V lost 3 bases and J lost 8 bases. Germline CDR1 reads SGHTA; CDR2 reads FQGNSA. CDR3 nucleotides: TGTGCCAGCAGCTTCCCGGGACAGGGGGGCGGCTACACCTTC. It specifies CASSFPGQGGGYTF.

The CDR3 here is CSAADKGEQFF. Written as DNA, the CDR3 is TGCAGTGCTGCGGACAAGGGTGAGCAGTTCTTC. The chain couples TRBV20-1 to TRBJ2-1; possible D gene TRBD1, 5 bases. The V and J ends lost 5 bases and 9 bases respectively, with 11 bases between them. The CDR3 spans 11 residues. The germline CDR1 and CDR2 sequences are DFQATT and SNEGSKA (reference sequence).

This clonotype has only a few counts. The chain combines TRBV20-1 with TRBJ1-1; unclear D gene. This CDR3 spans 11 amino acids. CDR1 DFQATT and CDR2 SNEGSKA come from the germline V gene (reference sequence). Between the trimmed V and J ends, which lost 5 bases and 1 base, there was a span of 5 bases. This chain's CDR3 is CSAPRNTEAFF. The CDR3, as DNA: TGCAGTGCTCCTCGGAACACTGAAGCTTTCTTT.